This T cell receptor beta chain was sequenced for a study of glioma-infiltrating T cells. Comment on this clonotype: Its antigen is unidentified.

TCR alpha and beta CDR3 regions were amplified from RNA using iRepertoire nested multiplex PCR. Input was roughly 95-450 ng of tissue mRNA or PBMC total RNA. MiXCR, run by TCRdb on the multiplex PCR reads, gives a single entry per CDR3 protein. The sample carries around 150,000 distinct CDR3 sequences, 30% to 40% recorded once. The CDR3 sequence is 16 residues long. Looked up from germline, CDR1 is SGHTA and CDR2 is FQGNSA. The trim removed 5 bases at V and 2 bases at J, leaving 5 bases unmatched. Regarding the study as a whole: Above-expected tissue-blood divergence occurred in all gliomas, most in low-grade ones.

The receptor's source is a human donor with low-grade glioma or glioblastoma, undergoing nonglioma brain surgery, or in good health (not recorded which). V usage is TRBV7-2 and J usage is TRBJ2-3, with 12 bases aligning to TRBD1. Material: glioma tissue, nonneoplastic brain tissue, or PBMCs (not recorded which). This CDR3 is CASSQGQGALTDTQYF. The CDR3 DNA reads as TGTGCCAGCAGCCAGGGACAGGGGGCCCTCACAGATACGCAGTATTTT.